These T cell receptor beta chains were read from a single sample in a study of T cell responses to AZD1222 COVID-19 vaccine. Measured with immunoSEQ multiplex PCR; TCRdb has only the in-frame clones, and not every one. The table has over 90,000 clones, approximately 90% seen once. This sample comprised peripheral blood, obtained 28 days after the second AZD1222 dose. The receptor set was obtained from an adult who received the AZD1222 COVID-19 vaccine. Each CDR3 is given with its conserved first and last residue. The order of the fields is V gene, clone size, CDR3 protein. Where a row states a size, it is once, few, many or the class of an expanded clone; other rows omit it.

TRBV21-1 | . | CASIQAAGFSGNTIYF
TRBV4-2 | . | CASSQGTGGGTSNQPQHF
TRBV18 | few | CASSPMANTEAFF
TRBV28 | once | CASTRGLYGYTF
TRBV10-3 | . | CAIRLSGTDYGYTF
TRBV2 | . | CASTYGQGATNEKLFF
TRBV19 | once | CASKGRDSASSEAFF
TRBV5-1 | . | CASSLEANQPQHF
TRBV4-3 | . | CASSLAAGHEKLFF
TRBV7-9 | . | CASSRPPPANYGYTF
TRBV7-9 | . | CASSLGTVEAFF
TRBV6-5 | . | CASSPTGVTEAFF
TRBV5-6 | . | CASSLKGGLGNTIYF
TRBV12-3/TRBV12-4 | . | CASTTELHYGYTF
TRBV7-8 | . | CASFMTGKKTGELFF
TRBV27 | once | CASSGQGSSPLHF
TRBV19 | . | CASKTGGSTEAFF
TRBV18 | . | CASSPRTGENSPLHF
TRBV6-2/TRBV6-3 | . | CASSYLQGAGETQYF
TRBV11-3 | . | CASSLDWPSGGIDTQYF
TRBV27 | . | CASRRYNSPLHF
TRBV3-1/TRBV3-2 | . | CASSQSGGGYTF
TRBV3-1/TRBV3-2 | once | CASSPGPEGTGELFF
TRBV19 | . | CASSTQGNTEAFF
TRBV6-6 | . | CASNRGDSNQPQHF
TRBV5-1 | . | CASSPQGDAEKLFF
TRBV4-1 | . | CASSQVSTEGGYTF
TRBV13 | . | CASSLAGNNEQFF
TRBV12-3/TRBV12-4 | . | CASSPDRTYGYTF
TRBV6-6 | . | CASSRATGGKGNTIYF
TRBV11-3 | . | CASSSIYEQYF
TRBV3-1/TRBV3-2 | . | CASSQGTGFHGSNQPQHF
TRBV5-3 | . | CARSLFCWVGRGVNTGELFF
TRBV5-4 | . | CASSLFVEETQYF
TRBV24-1 | . | CATSEPPTDTQYF
TRBV9 | . | CASSVRPTGTEAFF
TRBV9 | . | CASAPMGQNTDTQYF
TRBV28 | . | CASSLYRGSYNEQFF
TRBV3-1/TRBV3-2 | . | CASSQTSGHTDTQYF
TRBV5-5 | . | CASSLGVDTQYF
TRBV10-3 | . | CATNPQGALGNTIYF
TRBV21-1 | . | CASSKPWGNREREDQPQHF
TRBV4-3 | . | CASSQDRPGQALDSPLHF
TRBV12-3/TRBV12-4 | . | CASSRAGSEAFF
TRBV3-1/TRBV3-2 | . | CASSHLGRGLRYTF
TRBV11-2 | . | CASSLNSVGEQYF
TRBV4-1 | . | CASSPNTGSGNEQFF
TRBV15 | few | CATSNSNQPQHF
TRBV3-1/TRBV3-2 | once | CASSQEVSLDEQFF
TRBV9 | . | CASSAGQGPRGGNIQYF
TRBV11-2 | . | CASSPPQGLGYGYTF
TRBV28 | . | CASSLLAGRETQYF
TRBV9 | . | CASSVGQGSNQPQHF
TRBV3-1/TRBV3-2 | . | CASSQAPLEGRISAEAFF
TRBV5-4 | . | CASQTGGGTEAFF
TRBV6-1 | . | CASSEVRGIGTDTQYF
TRBV11-2 | . | CASSLDPPVAGGAGNYGYTF
TRBV7-9 | . | CASSLQHTEAFF
TRBV2 | . | CASTPRGSQAQHF